Below are 17 T cell receptor beta chains sequenced from a single sample in a study of cytomegalovirus exposure and HLA in healthy donors. It was with 60 Vbeta and 13 Jbeta primers that the PCR ran. Assay: immunoSEQ multiplex PCR; the TCRdb copy retains only in-frame clones and omits some. The data show over 100,000 clones, under 85% seen once. The specimen was PBMCs. These receptors originate from a man aged 30 to 45 in good health and CMV-seropositive.

The count of this clone is one. This chain uses TRBV6-5 with TRBJ2-1; 11 bases align to TRBD1. The CDR3 has 15 residues. The ends lost 5 bases at V and 5 bases at J; junction bases unmatched: 5. From germline, CDR1 is MNHEY and CDR2 SVGAGI. The CDR3, as DNA: TGTGCCAGCAGTACCGGGACAGGGGGAAACAATGAGCAGTTCTTC. Encoded protein: CASSTGTGGNNEQFF.

The chain is built from TRBV9 and TRBJ2-1; TRBD2 agrees at 9 bases. The CDR3 sequence is 16 residues long. Trimming took 0 bases from V and 9 from J; bases not matched to a gene: 10. Germline V lookup: CDR1 SGDLS, CDR2 YYNGEE. The CDR3 protein is CASSVDRGGGAGEQFF. The CDR3 DNA reads TGTGCCAGCAGCGTAGATCGAGGCGGGGGGGCAGGTGAGCAGTTCTTC.

This clone was recorded only once. J is TRBJ2-7 and V is TRBV6-1; 8 nucleotides align to TRBD1. CDR1 is MNHNS and CDR2 is SASEGT in the germline V gene. CDR3 length: 14 amino acids. Germline trimming cut 7 bases from V and 6 bases from J; bases unmatched to any gene: 11. In nucleotides, the CDR3 is TGTGCCAGCAAGGAGACAGGGGATTCCCGCGAGCAGTACTTC. It is translated as CASKETGDSREQYF.

As DNA, the CDR3 is TGCGCCAGCAGCCCCCACGGGGGGGGTCGTAACTATGGCTACACCTTC. Protein: CASSPHGGGRNYGYTF. The chain combines TRBV4-1 with TRBJ1-2, with D possibly being TRBD1 (5 bases). This CDR3 region has 16 residues. The V end lost 4 bases, the J end lost 1 base, and 16 bases lay between the germline ends. Germline CDR1 MGHRA, CDR2 YSYEKL.

V gene TRBV4-2 combines with J gene TRBJ2-7; D is uncertain. This CDR3 is 12 amino acids long. Trimming cost V 1 base and J 3 bases, with 4 bases left between them. Per germline, CDR1 LGHNA and CDR2 YNFKEQ. The CDR3 reads CASSQGHYEQYF. CDR3 nucleotide sequence: TGTGCCAGCAGCCAAGGGCACTACGAGCAGTACTTC.

This clone was observed once. The V gene is TRBV7-2, the J gene TRBJ2-7; a possible D gene is TRBD2 (5 bases). Trimming took 2 bases from V and 0 from J, leaving 11 bases between them. The V gene's germline CDR1 is SGHTA and CDR2 FQGNSA. This CDR3 has 15 residues. The CDR3 is CASSLKGEGSYEQYF. The DNA for the CDR3 is TGTGCCAGCAGCTTAAAGGGAGAGGGCTCCTACGAGCAGTACTTC. Full variable domain (remainder filled in from reference TRBV7-2 and TRBJ2-7): GAGVSQSPSNKVTEKGKDVELRCDPISGHTALYWYRQSLGQGLEFLIYFQGNSAPDKSGLPSDRFSAERTGGSVSTLTIQRTQQEDSAVYLCASSLKGEGSYEQYFGPGTRLTVT.

This sequence joins TRBV7-6 and TRBJ2-5; D might be TRBD2 (6 bases). The CDR3 consists of 17 residues. Germline V gives CDR1 SGHVS, CDR2 FNYEAQ. V was pared by 1 base and J by 5 bases, with 20 bases between. CDR3 in amino acids: CASSLGGARELLETQYF. CDR3 nucleotides: TGTGCCAGCAGCTTAGGCGGGGCCAGGGAATTGTTGGAGACCCAGTACTTC.

This clone was counted a few times. This chain uses TRBV4-1 with TRBJ1-6, with 8 positions matching TRBD1. The CDR3 runs 15 residues. Per the germline V gene, CDR1 is MGHRA and CDR2 is YSYEKL. V trimming: 4 bases; J trimming: 9 bases; junction bases outside the gene matches: 8. CDR3 sequence (DNA): TGCGCCAGCAGCCTAGGGGGACAGGAGGGTTCACCCCTCCACTTT. Its protein product is CASSLGGQEGSPLHF.

The chain is built from TRBV5-5 and TRBJ1-2, with 9 positions matching TRBD1. J was trimmed by 0 bases and V by 3 bases; bases with no gene match: 12. CDR3 length: 18 residues. In germline, CDR1 is SGHKS, CDR2 YYEKEE (reference sequence). CDR3 sequence: CASSSRTGTGTTNYGYTF. The CDR3 DNA reads TGTGCCAGCAGCTCACGAACCGGGACAGGGACTACTAACTATGGCTACACCTTC.

The chain recombines TRBV5-1 with TRBJ2-7, with 9 bases that match TRBD1. Germline assignment: CDR1 SGHRS and CDR2 YFSETQ. The CDR3 totals 14 residues. V lost 3 bases, J lost 6 bases, and 7 bases stayed unmatched. The CDR3 loop reads CASSSTGGSGEQYF. The CDR3 bases are TGCGCCAGCAGCTCCACAGGGGGCTCTGGCGAGCAGTACTTC.

V gene TRBV6-4 combines with J gene TRBJ2-1; 10 nucleotides align to TRBD2. The CDR3 spans 15 residues. CDR1 is MRHNA and CDR2 is SNTAGT in the germline V gene. The ends lost 4 bases at V and 0 bases at J; junction bases unmatched: 0. CDR3 loop: CASSVAGGSYNEQFF. The CDR3 nucleotides are TGTGCCAGCAGTGTAGCGGGGGGCTCCTACAATGAGCAGTTCTTC.

This clone was counted only a few times. V is TRBV10-2 and J is TRBJ1-1; D possibly corresponds to TRBD1 (6 bases). From germline, CDR1 is WSHSY and CDR2 SAAADI. This CDR3 spans 13 amino acids. V lost 6 bases and J lost 5, with 13 bases in between. The CDR3 DNA is TGCGCCAGCAGCTACAGGGTCGGGACTGAAGCTTTCTTT. Translation: CASSYRVGTEAFF.

The chain recombines TRBV6-5 with TRBJ1-2; TRBD1 matches 7 bases. CDR1 and CDR2 (germline): MNHEY, SVGAGI. CDR3 size: 15 residues. V lost 5 bases and J lost 2; bases outside the gene matches: 8. CDR3 nucleotides: TGTGCCAGCAGTCAGACGGACAGGATCAACTATGGCTACACCTTC. Amino acid sequence: CASSQTDRINYGYTF.

The rearrangement joins TRBV2 to TRBJ2-3; TRBD2 aligns across 8 bases. Looked up from germline, CDR1 is SNHLY and CDR2 is FYNNEI. The V gene end was trimmed by 6 bases and the J gene end by 2 bases; junction bases not matched to a gene: 13. This CDR3 is 17 amino acids long. DNA of the CDR3: TGTGCCAGCAGCCCCTCCGGGATTAGCGGGGTCACAGATACGCAGTATTTT. This codes for CASSPSGISGVTDTQYF.

The sample holds one count of this clone. V and J are TRBV6-6 and TRBJ1-5; D unclear. This CDR3 is 14 amino acids long. The ends were cut back, 6 bases at V and 7 bases at J, with 16 bases in the middle. Germline CDR1 MNHNY, CDR2 SVGAGI (reference sequence). CDR3 residues: CASSPGGLGQPQHF. Here the CDR3 DNA reads TGTGCCAGCAGCCCGGGAGGCCTGGGGCAGCCCCAGCATTTT.

This clone was detected only a few times. The CDR3 sequence is CASSEERGGVPTQYF. In DNA, the CDR3 is TGTGCCAGCAGTGAAGAGCGGGGGGGGGTCCCGACGCAGTATTTT. The chain combines TRBV2 with TRBJ2-3, with 10 bases fitting TRBD2. V was clipped by 1 base and J by 9 bases; unmatched bases: 7. Germline lookup yields CDR1 SNHLY and CDR2 FYNNEI. This CDR3 has 15 amino acids.

This sequence joins TRBV5-1 and TRBJ1-2; D possibly corresponds to TRBD1 (5 bases). The length of the CDR3 is 15 residues. CDR1 is SGHRS and CDR2 is YFSETQ in the germline V gene. V was shortened by 0 bases and J by 4 bases, with 13 bases between the two germline ends. The CDR3 sequence is CASSLDGGSGYGYTF. CDR3 DNA sequence: TGCGCCAGCAGCTTGGACGGGGGTAGTGGCTATGGCTACACCTTC. Using reference TRBV5-1 and TRBJ1-2 for the parts outside the CDR3, the full variable domain is KAGVTQTPRYLIKTRGQQVTLSCSPISGHRSVSWYQQTPGQGLQFLFEYFSETQRNKGNFPGRFSGRQFSNSRSEMNVSTLELGDSALYLCASSLDGGSGYGYTFGSGTRLTVV.